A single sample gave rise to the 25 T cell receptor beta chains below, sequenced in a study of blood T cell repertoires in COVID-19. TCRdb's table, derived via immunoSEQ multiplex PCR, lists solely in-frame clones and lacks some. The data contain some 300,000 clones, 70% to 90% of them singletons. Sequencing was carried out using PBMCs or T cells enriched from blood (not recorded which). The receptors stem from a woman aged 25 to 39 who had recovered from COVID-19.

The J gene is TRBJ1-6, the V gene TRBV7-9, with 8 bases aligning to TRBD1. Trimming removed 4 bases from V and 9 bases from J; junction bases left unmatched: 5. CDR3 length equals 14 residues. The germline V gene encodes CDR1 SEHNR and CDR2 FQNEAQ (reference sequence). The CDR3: CASSSTGVGSPLHF. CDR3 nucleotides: TGTGCCAGCAGCTCGACAGGGGTTGGTTCACCCCTCCACTTT.

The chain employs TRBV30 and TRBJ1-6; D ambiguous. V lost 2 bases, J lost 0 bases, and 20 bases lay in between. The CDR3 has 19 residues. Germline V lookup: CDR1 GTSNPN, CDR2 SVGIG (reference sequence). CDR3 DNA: TGTGCCTGGAGTCGGGATTCCCCCTTTCAAAGCTCCTATAATTCACCCCTCCACTTT. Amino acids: CAWSRDSPFQSSYNSPLHF.

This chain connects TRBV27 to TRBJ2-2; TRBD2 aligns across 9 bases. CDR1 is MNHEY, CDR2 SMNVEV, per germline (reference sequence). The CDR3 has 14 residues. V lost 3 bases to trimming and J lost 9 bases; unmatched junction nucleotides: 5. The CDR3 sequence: CASSFGGGARELFF. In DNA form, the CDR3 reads TGTGCCAGCAGTTTTGGCGGGGGGGCAAGGGAGCTGTTTTTT.

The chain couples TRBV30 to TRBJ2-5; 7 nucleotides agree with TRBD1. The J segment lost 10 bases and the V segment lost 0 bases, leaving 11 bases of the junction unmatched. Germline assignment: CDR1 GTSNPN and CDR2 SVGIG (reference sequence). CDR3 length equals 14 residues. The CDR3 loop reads CAWSVSRGIPHQYF. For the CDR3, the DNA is TGTGCCTGGAGTGTTTCCAGGGGGATCCCTCACCAGTACTTC.

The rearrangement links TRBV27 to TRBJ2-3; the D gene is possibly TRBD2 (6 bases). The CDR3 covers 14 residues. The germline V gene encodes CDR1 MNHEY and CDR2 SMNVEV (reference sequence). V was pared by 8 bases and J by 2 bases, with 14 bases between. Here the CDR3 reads CASGTRGYTDTQYF. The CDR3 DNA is TGTGCCAGCGGGACCCGGGGGTACACAGATACGCAGTATTTT.

The CDR3 nucleotides are TGTGCCAGCAGGGGGACAGGAGAAGAAAAACTGTTTTTT. It specifies CASRGTGEEKLFF. The V call is TRBV28, the J call TRBJ1-4, with 8 nucleotides matching TRBD1. Unmatched junction bases numbered 5, after V lost 6 bases and J lost 8 bases. There are 13 residues in the CDR3. Germline V gene sequence: CDR1 MDHEN, CDR2 SYDVKM.

The DNA for the CDR3 is TGCAGCGTTGAATCGGGGGATCGGTACAATGAGCAGTTCTTC. It encodes CSVESGDRYNEQFF. The V call is TRBV29-1, the J call TRBJ2-1; the D gene is possibly TRBD2 (6 bases). The ends were cut back, 2 bases at V and 4 bases at J, with 12 bases in the middle. The CDR3 is 14 residues long. Germline V gene sequence: CDR1 SQVTM, CDR2 ANQGSEA.

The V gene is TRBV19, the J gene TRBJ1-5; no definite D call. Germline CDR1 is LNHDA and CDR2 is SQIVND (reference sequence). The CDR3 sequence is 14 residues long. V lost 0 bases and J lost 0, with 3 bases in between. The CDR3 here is CASSIDSSNQPQHF. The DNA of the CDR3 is TGTGCCAGTAGTATAGACAGTAGCAATCAGCCCCAGCATTTT.

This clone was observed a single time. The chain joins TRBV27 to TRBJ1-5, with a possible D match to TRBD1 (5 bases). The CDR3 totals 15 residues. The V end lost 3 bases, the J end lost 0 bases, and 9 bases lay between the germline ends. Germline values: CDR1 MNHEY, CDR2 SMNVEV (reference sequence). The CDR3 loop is CASSFLRDSNQPQHF. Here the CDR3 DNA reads TGTGCCAGCAGTTTCCTCAGGGATAGCAATCAGCCCCAGCATTTT.

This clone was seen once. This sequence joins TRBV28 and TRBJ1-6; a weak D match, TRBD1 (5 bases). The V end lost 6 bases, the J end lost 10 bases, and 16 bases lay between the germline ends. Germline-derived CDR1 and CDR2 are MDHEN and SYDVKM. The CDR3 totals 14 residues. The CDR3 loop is CASRPPTVGSPLHF. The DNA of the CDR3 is TGTGCCAGCAGACCTCCGACAGTTGGATCACCCCTCCACTTT.

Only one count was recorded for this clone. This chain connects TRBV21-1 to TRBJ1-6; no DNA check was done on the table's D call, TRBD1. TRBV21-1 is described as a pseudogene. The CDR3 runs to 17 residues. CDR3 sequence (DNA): TGTGCCAGCAGTCGTAGCCGGGACAGCTCCTATAATTCACCCCTCCACTTT. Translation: CASSRSRDSSYNSPLHF.

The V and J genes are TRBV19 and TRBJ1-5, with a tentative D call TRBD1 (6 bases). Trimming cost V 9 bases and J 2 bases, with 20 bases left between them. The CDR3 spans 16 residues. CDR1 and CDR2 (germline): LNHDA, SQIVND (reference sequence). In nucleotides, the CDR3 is TGTGCCAGCCGCGGTGAACTCAACAGGGGCAATCAGCCCCAGCATTTT. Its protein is CASRGELNRGNQPQHF.

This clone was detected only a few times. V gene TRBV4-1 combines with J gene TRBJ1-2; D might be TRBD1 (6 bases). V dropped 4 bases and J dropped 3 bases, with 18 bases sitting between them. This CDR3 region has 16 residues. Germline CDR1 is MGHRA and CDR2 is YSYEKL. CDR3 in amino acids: CASSRLTGIYYYGYTF. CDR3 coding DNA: TGCGCCAGCAGCCGACTAACAGGGATTTACTACTATGGCTACACCTTC.

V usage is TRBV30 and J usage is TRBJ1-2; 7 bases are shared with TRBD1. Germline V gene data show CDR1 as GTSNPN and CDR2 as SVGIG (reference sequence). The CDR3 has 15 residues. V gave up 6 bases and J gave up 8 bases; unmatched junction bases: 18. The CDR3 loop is CACPTIKTGYKGYTF. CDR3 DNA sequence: TGTGCCTGCCCGACTATAAAGACAGGGTATAAGGGCTACACCTTC.

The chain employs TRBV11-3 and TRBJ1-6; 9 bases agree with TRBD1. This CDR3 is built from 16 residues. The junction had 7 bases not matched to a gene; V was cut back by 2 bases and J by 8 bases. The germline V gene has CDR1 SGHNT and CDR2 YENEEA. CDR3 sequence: CASSLYRDRADSPLHF. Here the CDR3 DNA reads TGTGCCAGCAGCTTATACAGGGACAGGGCCGATTCACCCCTCCACTTT.

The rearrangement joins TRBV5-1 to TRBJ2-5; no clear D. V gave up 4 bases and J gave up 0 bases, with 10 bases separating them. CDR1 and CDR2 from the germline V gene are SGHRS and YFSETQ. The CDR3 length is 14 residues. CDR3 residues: CASSETEYQETQYF. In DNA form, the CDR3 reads TGCGCCAGCAGCGAAACAGAGTACCAAGAGACCCAGTACTTC.

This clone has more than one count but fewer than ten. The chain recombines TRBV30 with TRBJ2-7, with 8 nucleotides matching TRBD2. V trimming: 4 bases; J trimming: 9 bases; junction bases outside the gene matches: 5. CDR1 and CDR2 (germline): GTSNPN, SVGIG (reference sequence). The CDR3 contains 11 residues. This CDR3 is CAWTGGGRQYF. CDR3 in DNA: TGTGCCTGGACCGGGGGGGGTCGGCAGTACTTC.

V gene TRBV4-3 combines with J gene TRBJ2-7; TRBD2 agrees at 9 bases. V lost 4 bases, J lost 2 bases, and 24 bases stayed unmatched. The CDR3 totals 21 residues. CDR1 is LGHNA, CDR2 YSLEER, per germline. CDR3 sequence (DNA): TGCGCCAGCAGCCTCCTTCCAATCGGGGCGGGGGGGCCATTGGGTCCCTACGAGCAGTACTTC. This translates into CASSLLPIGAGGPLGPYEQYF.

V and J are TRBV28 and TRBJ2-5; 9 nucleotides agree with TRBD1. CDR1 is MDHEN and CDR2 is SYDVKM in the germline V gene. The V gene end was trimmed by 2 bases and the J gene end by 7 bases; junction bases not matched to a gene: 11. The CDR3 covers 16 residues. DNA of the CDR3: TGTGCCAGCAGTTTAGAGGGACAGGGTCGATTTGGGACCCAGTACTTC. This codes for CASSLEGQGRFGTQYF.

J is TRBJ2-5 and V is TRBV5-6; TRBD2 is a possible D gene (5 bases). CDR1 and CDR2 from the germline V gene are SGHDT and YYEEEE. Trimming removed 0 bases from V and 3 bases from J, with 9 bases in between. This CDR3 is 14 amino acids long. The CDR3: CASSLELVEETQYF. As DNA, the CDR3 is TGTGCCAGCAGCTTGGAACTAGTCGAAGAGACCCAGTACTTC.

For the CDR3, the DNA is TGCGCCGGGGGGAGTCACAATGAGCAGTTCTTC. Its translation is CAGGSHNEQFF. The chain carries TRBV10-1 and TRBJ2-1; TRBD2 might be the D (6 bases). Looked up from germline, CDR1 is WNHNN and CDR2 is SYGVQD (reference sequence). Trimming shortened V by 11 bases and J by 5 bases, and 10 bases separated the two germline ends. The CDR3 consists of 11 residues.

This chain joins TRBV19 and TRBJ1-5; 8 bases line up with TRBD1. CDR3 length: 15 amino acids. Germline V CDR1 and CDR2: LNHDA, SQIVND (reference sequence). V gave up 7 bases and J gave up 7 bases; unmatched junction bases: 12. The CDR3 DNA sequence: TGTGCCAGTACCATAAATGGACAGGGAGGACAGCCCCAGCATTTT. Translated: CASTINGQGGQPQHF.

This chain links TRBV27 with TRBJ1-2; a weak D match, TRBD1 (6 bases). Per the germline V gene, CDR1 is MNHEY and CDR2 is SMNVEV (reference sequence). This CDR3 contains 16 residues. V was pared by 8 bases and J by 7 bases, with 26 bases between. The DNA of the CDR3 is TGTGCCAGCGGAGCGGGGAACCGGGACATATTTTCTGGCTACACCTTC. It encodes CASGAGNRDIFSGYTF.

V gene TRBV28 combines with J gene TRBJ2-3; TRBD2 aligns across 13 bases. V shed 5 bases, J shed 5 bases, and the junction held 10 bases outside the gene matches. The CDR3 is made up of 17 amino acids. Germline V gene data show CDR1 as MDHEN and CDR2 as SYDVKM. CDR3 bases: TGTGCCAGCAGTGTAATGACTAGCGGGGGGCCTGGAGATACGCAGTATTTT. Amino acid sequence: CASSVMTSGGPGDTQYF. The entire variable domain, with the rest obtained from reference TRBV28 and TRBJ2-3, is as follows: DVKVTQSSRYLVKRTGEKVFLECVQDMDHENMFWYRQDPGLGLRLIYFSYDVKMKEKGDIPEGYSVSREKKERFSLILESASTNQTSMYLCASSVMTSGGPGDTQYFGPGTRLTVL.

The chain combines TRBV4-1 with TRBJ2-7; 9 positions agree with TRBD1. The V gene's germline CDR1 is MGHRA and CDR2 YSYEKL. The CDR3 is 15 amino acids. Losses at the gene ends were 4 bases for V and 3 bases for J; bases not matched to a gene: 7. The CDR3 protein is CASSRTSGQGYEQYF. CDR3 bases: TGCGCCAGCAGCCGAACTTCGGGACAGGGCTACGAGCAGTACTTC.